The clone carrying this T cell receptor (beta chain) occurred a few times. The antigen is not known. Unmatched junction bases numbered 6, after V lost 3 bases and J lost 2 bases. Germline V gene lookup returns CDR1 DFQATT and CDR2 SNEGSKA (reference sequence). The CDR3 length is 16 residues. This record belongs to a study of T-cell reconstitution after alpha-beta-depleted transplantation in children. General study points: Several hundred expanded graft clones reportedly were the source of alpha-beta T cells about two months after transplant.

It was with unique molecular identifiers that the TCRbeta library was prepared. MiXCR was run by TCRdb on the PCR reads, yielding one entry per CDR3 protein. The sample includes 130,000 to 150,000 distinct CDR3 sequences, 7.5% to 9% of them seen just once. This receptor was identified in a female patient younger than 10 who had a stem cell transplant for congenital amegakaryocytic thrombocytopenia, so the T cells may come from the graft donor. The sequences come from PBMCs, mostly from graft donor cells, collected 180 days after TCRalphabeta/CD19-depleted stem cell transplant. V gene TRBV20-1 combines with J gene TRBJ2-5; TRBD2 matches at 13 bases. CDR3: CSASPGLAGTQETQYF. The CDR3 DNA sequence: TGCAGTGCTAGTCCGGGACTAGCGGGGACACAAGAGACCCAGTACTTC.